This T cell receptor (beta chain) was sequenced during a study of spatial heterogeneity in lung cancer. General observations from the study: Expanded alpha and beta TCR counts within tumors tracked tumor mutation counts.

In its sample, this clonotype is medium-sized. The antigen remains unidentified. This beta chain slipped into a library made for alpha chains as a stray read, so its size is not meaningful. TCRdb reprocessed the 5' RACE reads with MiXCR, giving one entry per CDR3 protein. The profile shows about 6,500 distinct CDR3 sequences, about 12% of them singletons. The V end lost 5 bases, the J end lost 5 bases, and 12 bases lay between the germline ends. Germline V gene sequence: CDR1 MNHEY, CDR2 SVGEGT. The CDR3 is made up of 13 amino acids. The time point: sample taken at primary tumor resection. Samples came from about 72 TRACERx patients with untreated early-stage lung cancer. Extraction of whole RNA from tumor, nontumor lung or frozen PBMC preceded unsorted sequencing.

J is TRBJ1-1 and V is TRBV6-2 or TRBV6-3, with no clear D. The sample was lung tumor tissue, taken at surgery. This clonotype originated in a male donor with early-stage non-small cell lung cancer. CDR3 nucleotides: TGTGCCAGCAGTCACCAACCACGTACTGAAGCTTTCTTT. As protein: CASSHQPRTEAFF.